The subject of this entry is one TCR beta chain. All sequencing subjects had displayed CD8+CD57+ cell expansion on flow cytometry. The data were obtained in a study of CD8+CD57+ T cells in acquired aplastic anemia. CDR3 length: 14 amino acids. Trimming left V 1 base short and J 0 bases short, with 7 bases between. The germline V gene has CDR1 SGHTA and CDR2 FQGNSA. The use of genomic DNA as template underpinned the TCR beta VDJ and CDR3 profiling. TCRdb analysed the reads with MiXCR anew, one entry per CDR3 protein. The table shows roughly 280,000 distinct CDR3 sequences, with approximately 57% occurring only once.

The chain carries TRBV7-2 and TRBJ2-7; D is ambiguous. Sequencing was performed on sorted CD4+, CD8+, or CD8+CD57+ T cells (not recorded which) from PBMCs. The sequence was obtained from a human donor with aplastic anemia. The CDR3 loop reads CASSLDWSSYEQYF. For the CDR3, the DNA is TGTGCCAGCAGCTTAGACTGGAGCTCCTACGAGCAGTACTTC. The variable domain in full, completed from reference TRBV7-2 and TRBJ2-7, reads GAGVSQSPSNKVTEKGKDVELRCDPISGHTALYWYRQSLGQGLEFLIYFQGNSAPDKSGLPSDRFSAERTGGSVSTLTIQRTQQEDSAVYLCASSLDWSSYEQYFGPGTRLTVT.